This passage covers 11 T cell receptor beta chains from one sample sequenced in a study of blood T cell repertoires in COVID-19. Some clones are missing from TCRdb's copy, which holds only in-frame ones; the method was immunoSEQ multiplex PCR. The table lists roughly 100,000 clones, under 85% of them singletons. The sample taken for sequencing was peripheral blood. These receptors originate from a woman aged 55-70 years with acute or convalescent COVID-19.

V and J are TRBV3-1 (or the pseudogene TRBV3-2) and TRBJ2-1; D gene ambiguous. CDR3 size: 13 residues. Looked up from germline, CDR1 is LGHDT and CDR2 is YNNKEL (reference sequence). Deletions cut 1 base from V and 9 bases from J, with 10 bases between. CDR3: CASSQAPASEQFF. The CDR3, as DNA: TGTGCCAGCAGCCAAGCTCCAGCGAGTGAGCAGTTCTTC.

V usage is TRBV6-5 and J usage is TRBJ2-7; possible D gene TRBD2, 6 bases. The CDR3 covers 14 residues. Germline-derived CDR1 and CDR2 are MNHEY and SVGAGI. Trimming took off 2 bases at V and 2 bases at J, with 10 bases between the two ends. CDR3 in DNA: TGTGCCAGCAGTTACGTGGCGGGAACCTACGAGCAGTACTTC. Its protein product is CASSYVAGTYEQYF.

This clone was seen a few times. V usage is TRBV5-4 and J usage is TRBJ1-2; D call uncertain. V was trimmed by 0 bases and J by 4 bases, leaving 10 bases between them. The CDR3 is 14 residues long. Germline V gene data show CDR1 as SGHNT and CDR2 as YYREEE (reference sequence). CDR3 region: CASSLALGLYGYTF. DNA of the CDR3: TGTGCCAGCAGCTTGGCCCTTGGGCTCTATGGCTACACCTTC.

The J gene is TRBJ1-3, the V gene TRBV30; no clear D. Trimming took off 0 bases at V and 3 bases at J, with 6 bases between the two ends. The germline V gene has CDR1 GTSNPN and CDR2 SVGIG (reference sequence). There are 13 residues in the CDR3. As DNA, the CDR3 is TGTGCCTGGAGTGTACATGGTGGAAACACCATATATTTT. Protein product: CAWSVHGGNTIYF. The whole variable domain, filled in from reference TRBV30 and TRBJ1-3, reads SQTIHQWPATLVQPVGSPLSLECTVEGTSNPNLYWYRQAAGRGLQLLFYSVGIGQISSEVPQNLSASRPQDRQFILSSKKLLLSDSGFYLCAWSVHGGNTIYFGEGSWLTVV.

The chain combines TRBV5-1 with TRBJ1-1; 12 nucleotides align to TRBD1. The CDR3 runs 14 residues. In germline, CDR1 is SGHRS, CDR2 YFSETQ. With V trimmed by 4 bases and J by 7 bases, 5 bases remained unmatched. CDR3 protein: CASSGTGGSIEAFF. The CDR3 bases are TGCGCCAGCAGCGGGACAGGGGGCAGTATTGAAGCTTTCTTT.

The chain couples TRBV12-3 or TRBV12-4 to TRBJ1-2; D not resolved. The germline V and J ends were trimmed by 7 bases and 0 bases, with 9 bases remaining between them. The CDR3 is 13 amino acids. The chain's CDR3 is CASTIQTNYGYTF. In nucleotides, the CDR3 is TGTGCCAGCACCATCCAAACTAACTATGGCTACACCTTC.

The chain joins TRBV5-5 to TRBJ2-3, with TRBD1 as a possible D gene (6 bases). Trimming stripped 4 bases from V and 4 bases from J, with 19 bases between. This CDR3 region has 16 residues. Germline V gives CDR1 SGHKS, CDR2 YYEKEE (reference sequence). The CDR3 DNA sequence: TGTGCCAGCAGCCCCAGACAGACAGGCAAATCAGATACGCAGTATTTT. Translating gives CASSPRQTGKSDTQYF.

The chain is built from TRBV29-1 and TRBJ2-7; 9 bases align to TRBD1. The CDR3 extends over 14 amino acids. V was clipped by 5 bases and J by 4 bases; unmatched bases: 9. Germline V lookup: CDR1 SQVTM, CDR2 ANQGSEA. The CDR3 region is CSVTIDRGGYEQYF. The CDR3, as DNA: TGCAGCGTTACGATTGACAGGGGGGGATACGAGCAGTACTTC.

The V gene is TRBV11-1, the J gene TRBJ2-1, with D possibly being TRBD2 (6 bases). Germline CDR1 reads SGHAT; CDR2 reads FQDESV (reference sequence). V gave up 4 bases and J gave up 8 bases, with 21 bases separating them. This CDR3 contains 16 residues. CDR3 region: CASSSLALRTGDEQFF. CDR3 nucleotide sequence: TGTGCCAGCAGCTCCCTAGCGCTACGCACCGGGGATGAGCAGTTCTTC.

V and J are TRBV6-2 or TRBV6-3 and TRBJ2-7, with 7 bases that match TRBD2. V shed 4 bases and J 0 bases; nucleotides not matched to a gene: 3. Germline CDR1 MNHEY, CDR2 SVGEGT. The CDR3 has 14 residues. CDR3 protein: CASSSPSGSYEQYF. The CDR3 nucleotides are TGTGCCAGCAGTTCTCCTAGCGGCTCCTACGAGCAGTACTTC.

This clone appeared a few times. The J gene is TRBJ2-7, the V gene TRBV3-1 (or the pseudogene TRBV3-2); D gene ambiguous. The V and J ends lost 0 bases and 2 bases respectively, with 11 bases between them. The CDR3 has 15 residues. Germline assignment: CDR1 LGHDT and CDR2 YNNKEL (reference sequence). The CDR3 sequence: CASSQDQLPPYEQYF. CDR3 sequence (DNA): TGTGCCAGCAGCCAAGATCAACTGCCACCCTACGAGCAGTACTTC.